The entry below gives a single TCR beta chain sequence along with its context. This record belongs to a study of early T cells in non-severe SARS-CoV-2 infection. This CDR3 contains 11 residues. The V gene lost 3 bases and the J gene lost 5 bases, with 5 bases spanning the gap. The germline V gene encodes CDR1 SEHNR and CDR2 FQNEAQ (reference sequence). TCRdb independently ran MiXCR on the 5' RACE reads; one entry per CDR3 protein. The sample includes approximately 70,000 distinct CDR3 sequences, approximately 10% of them seen just once. The sample was whole blood, taken at baseline. The TCR sequence derives from an adult who was a healthcare worker with PCR-confirmed SARS-CoV-2 infection or an uninfected control (not recorded which). The chain joins TRBV7-9 to TRBJ2-7; D is undetermined. The CDR3 sequence is CASSLFDEQYF. For the CDR3, the DNA is TGTGCCAGCAGCTTGTTTGACGAGCAGTACTTC. Using reference TRBV7-9 and TRBJ2-7 for the parts outside the CDR3, the full variable domain is DTGVSQNPRHKITKRGQNVTFRCDPISEHNRLYWYRQTLGQGPEFLTYFQNEAQLEKSRLLSDRFSAERPKGSFSTLEIQRTEQGDSAMYLCASSLFDEQYFGPGTRLTVT.